This T cell receptor (beta chain) was recovered during a study of blood T cell repertoires in COVID-19. Study-wide background: There were acute and convalescent COVID-19 samples, and they came from the United States, Italy and Spain. T cells, B-cell-depleted T cells, or PBMCs supplied cDNA or gDNA.

Per the authors' pipeline: Reference gene primer amplification gave estimated nucleated cell counts. Some clones are missing from TCRdb's copy, which holds only in-frame ones; the method was immunoSEQ multiplex PCR. D and trimming were read from the DNA, whereas the V and J calls and clone size are those reported in that table. Of approximately 170,000 clones in the sample, roughly nine tenths were seen once. The germline CDR1 and CDR2 sequences are LNHNV and YYDKDF (reference sequence). The CDR3 sequence is 15 residues long. V lost 1 base, J lost 4 bases, and 13 bases lay in between. The receptor's source is a man aged 70 or older with acute or convalescent COVID-19. Sequences were obtained from peripheral blood. The V and J genes are TRBV15 and TRBJ1-2, with D possibly matching TRBD1 (6 bases). CDR3 in amino acids: CATSRVGAAAYGYTF. Written as DNA, the CDR3 is TGTGCCACCAGCAGAGTGGGGGCGGCAGCCTATGGCTACACCTTC.